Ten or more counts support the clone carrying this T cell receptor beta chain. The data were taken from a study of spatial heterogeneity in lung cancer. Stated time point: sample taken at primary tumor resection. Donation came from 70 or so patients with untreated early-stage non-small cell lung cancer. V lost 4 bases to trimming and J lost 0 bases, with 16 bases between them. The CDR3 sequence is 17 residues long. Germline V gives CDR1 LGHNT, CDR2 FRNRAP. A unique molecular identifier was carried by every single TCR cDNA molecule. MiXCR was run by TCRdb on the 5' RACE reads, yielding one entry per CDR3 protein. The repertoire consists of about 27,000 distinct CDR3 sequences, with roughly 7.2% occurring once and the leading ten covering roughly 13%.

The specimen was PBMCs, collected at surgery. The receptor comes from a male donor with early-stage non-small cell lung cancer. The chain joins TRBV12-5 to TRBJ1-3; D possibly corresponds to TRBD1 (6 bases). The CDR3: CASGWVGQTSSGNTIYF. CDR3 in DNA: TGTGCTAGTGGTTGGGTTGGACAGACGAGCTCTGGAAACACCATATATTTT.